This TCR beta chain is drawn from a study of technical replicates of blood from a few donors. Sequencing used immunoSEQ multiplex PCR; TCRdb keeps in-frame clones, though not all of them. The repertoire holds 68,000 or so clones, with less than 98% as singletons. The junction had 8 bases not matched to a gene; V was cut back by 4 bases and J by 5 bases. The CDR3 has 15 amino acids. Germline V gene sequence: CDR1 MNHEY, CDR2 SVGAGI. The sequence was collected from a human donor in good health. The J gene is TRBJ2-7, the V gene TRBV6-5, with 10 nucleotides matching TRBD1. The sample comprised T cells isolated from PBMCs. The CDR3 nucleotides read TGTGCCAGCAGTTCACCTACAGGGACAGGGGACGAGCAGTACTTC. It yields the protein CASSSPTGTGDEQYF.